This TCR beta chain was recovered during a study of human thymus T cells (dated by TCRdb to the early 2020s). About the study as a whole: The study described the TCR alpha and beta repertoires in about eight infant thymus samples and four matching peripheral blood samples. The infant donors were about 7 to 244 days old, and the cohort included five to seven males and a couple of females.

TCRB and TCRAD loci were amplified from a standardized quantity of quality-controlled genomic DNA using the immunoSEQ multiplex PCR assay. Amplicons spanned the V(D)J region at a length sufficient to cover the CDR3 and identify V and J genes. Through the commercial immunoSEQ service, the amplicons were sequenced on an Illumina platform. Per the authors' processing: Primer bias and sequencing errors were corrected as previously described, and TCRAD and TCRB definitions were based on the IMGT database. immunoSEQ Analyzer 3.0 and VDJTools were used for repertoire analysis, which covered basic statistics, V/J segment usage, diversity estimates, rarefaction and pairwise overlap. To estimate diversity, the Chao1, ChaoE, Efron-Thisted, Shannon and inverse Simpson indices were applied, and diversity was also estimated on datasets down-sampled to the smallest sample. Repertoire overlap was assessed by strict matching of CDR3 nucleotide sequence, V gene and J gene, and clustering was done by Jaccard-based multidimensional scaling. This is the immuneACCESS table as TCRdb keeps it, with only in-frame sequences that have V and J called. A part of the clones is gone; compared with another copy, unresolved V genes explain less than half, and the rest is unexplained. V and J calls and clone size are copied from that table; D and trimming were computed from the DNA. The table for this sample lists tens of thousands of clones; 85% to 95% of them were counted only once. Of the sample, around 0.034% falls within the top ten clones.

A word on this clone: The antigen this receptor binds is unknown. At one end, the junction sequence differs from germline, possibly due to a read error.

Overall study results and their limits: On average, thymus samples yielded roughly 770,000 unique TCRB clonotypes, whereas blood samples yielded some 92,000. The related research found that thymic TCR repertoires overlapped highly between unrelated individuals. V and J gene segment usage appeared biased in both thymic and peripheral blood repertoires.

CDR1 and CDR2 are drawn from the germline V gene: SQVTM, ANQGSEA. From cysteine to phenylalanine, the CDR3 is 16 amino acids long. Of all the DNA, just the CDR3 is kept, 48 bases in frame from base 1. The thymus tissue came from surgical resects taken out during corrective cardiac surgery. The donors were immunologically healthy infants in Finland who had open corrective cardiac surgery for congenital heart defects. Thymocytes were freed from the tissue by mechanical means and kept at -70 degrees C as pellets of roughly 10-32 million cells. A QIAsymphony instrument was used to extract genomic DNA from the frozen cell pellets.

The sequence was obtained from a girl under three years old with a congenital heart defect but otherwise immunologically healthy. Recombination linked TRBV29-1 to TRBJ1-3; TRBD1 is a possible D gene, resting on 6 matching bases. The sequenced sample was thymus tissue. The sequence in DNA is TGCAGCGTAGAAGGCCAGGGGACTAGCTCTGGAAACACCATATATTTT. This codes for CSVEGQGTSSGNTIYF. Joined to the reference TRBV29-1 and TRBJ1-3 proteins, this CDR3 gives the full variable domain: SAVISQKPSRDICQRGTSLTIQCQVDSQVTMMFWYRQQPGQSLTLIATANQGSEATYESGFVIDKFPISRPNLTFSTLTVSNMSPEDSSIYLCSVEGQGTSSGNTIYFGEGSWLTVV.